This T cell receptor (beta chain) came from a study of blood T cell repertoires in COVID-19. Study summary: In each case, the material was cDNA or gDNA derived from T cells, B-cell-depleted T cells, or PBMCs.

How the authors handled the data: By means of reference gene primer amplification, nucleated cell counts were estimated. Only in-frame clones appear in the TCRdb table, and some are missing; sequencing was by immunoSEQ multiplex PCR. From that table come the V and J calls and clone size; the DNA was used to work out D and trimming. The sample records about 210,000 clones, about four fifths being singletons. Germline assignment: CDR1 GTSNPN and CDR2 SVGIG (reference sequence). This CDR3 comprises 15 residues. V gave up 0 bases and J gave up 5 bases; unmatched junction bases: 4. Participants, about 18 to 89 years old, spanned about two dozen US areas.

This chain joins TRBV30 and TRBJ1-4; TRBD1 matches 9 bases. The sequence was obtained from a woman aged 50 to 60 with acute COVID-19. The source material was PBMCs or T cells enriched from blood (not recorded which). The CDR3 loop reads CAWSVRDRANEKLFF. CDR3 sequence (DNA): TGTGCCTGGAGTGTACGGGACAGGGCGAATGAAAAACTGTTTTTT. Together with reference TRBV30 and TRBJ1-4, the CDR3 gives the full variable domain: SQTIHQWPATLVQPVGSPLSLECTVEGTSNPNLYWYRQAAGRGLQLLFYSVGIGQISSEVPQNLSASRPQDRQFILSSKKLLLSDSGFYLCAWSVRDRANEKLFFGSGTQLSVL.